This TCR beta chain was observed in a study of PD-1 blockade in classical Hodgkin lymphoma. Notes on the study in general: At C4D1, TCR diversity had climbed significantly for CD4+ cells, though not for CD8+ cells. Lower baseline TCR diversity was reported for newly diagnosed patients than for healthy donors.

This clone was seen only a few times. The target antigen is unknown. Per germline, CDR1 MNHNS and CDR2 SASEGT. V shed 8 bases and J 2 bases; nucleotides not matched to a gene: 8. The CDR3 has 14 residues. The table came from immunoSEQ multiplex PCR; TCRdb's copy has only in-frame clones and leaves some out. The repertoire holds fewer than 25,000 clones, with roughly 83% as singletons. Indicated time point: cycle 4 day 1 (C4D1), after less than 7 weeks of nivolumab. Every patient was affected by relapse after autologous stem cell transplantation, while exposure to brentuximab vedotin was not uniform. Starting with thawed PBMCs, CD4+ T cells were purified by magnetic negative selection.

Sequences were derived from CD4+ T cells from blood, sampled before the fourth cycle of nivolumab. This receptor was obtained from a human donor with classical Hodgkin lymphoma. The genes are TRBV6-1 and TRBJ2-7, with 8 bases lining up with TRBD2. The CDR3 DNA is TGTGCCAGCCTTTGGGCGGGAGGCACCTACGAGCAGTACTTC. It translates to CASLWAGGTYEQYF.